These 24 T cell receptor beta chains originate from one sample sequenced in a study of T cell responses to AZD1222 COVID-19 vaccine. Produced via immunoSEQ multiplex PCR; TCRdb's table is partial and in-frame only. Here the sample spans some 160,000 clones, roughly 92% being singletons. Sequenced material: peripheral blood, taken on day 0 of AZD1222 vaccination. These receptors were taken from an adult in good health.

This chain connects TRBV3-1 (or the pseudogene TRBV3-2) to TRBJ1-6, with unresolved D. This CDR3 is 14 amino acids long. Per germline, CDR1 LGHDT and CDR2 YNNKEL (reference sequence). V lost 1 base and J lost 9, with 10 bases in between. CDR3 sequence reads: CASSQGRAISPLHF. In nucleotides, the CDR3 is TGTGCCAGCAGCCAAGGGCGGGCGATTTCACCCCTCCACTTT.

The chain couples TRBV6-2 or TRBV6-3 to TRBJ1-2, with D possibly being TRBD1 (6 bases). This CDR3 region has 14 residues. Germline CDR1 and CDR2: MNHEY and SVGEGT. The ends were cut back, 5 bases at V and 4 bases at J, with 14 bases in the middle. CDR3 region: CASSLDRNSYGYTF. The CDR3 DNA sequence: TGTGCCAGCAGTCTCGACAGGAACTCCTATGGCTACACCTTC.

The chain joins TRBV10-3 to TRBJ1-1; possibly TRBD1 for D (5 bases). V was trimmed by 11 bases and J by 0 bases, leaving 19 bases between them. The V gene's germline CDR1 is ENHRY and CDR2 SYGVKD. The CDR3 is 15 residues long. The CDR3 sequence is CASLGGPGLNTEAFF. As DNA, the CDR3 is TGTGCCTCCCTGGGGGGTCCGGGTCTGAACACTGAAGCTTTCTTT.

In its sample, this clone was seen once. The chain recombines TRBV5-4 with TRBJ1-6; D gene unclear. In germline, CDR1 is SGHNT, CDR2 YYREEE (reference sequence). There are 15 residues in the CDR3. V dropped 4 bases and J dropped 4 bases, with 12 bases sitting between them. The CDR3 sequence: CASSPLGGYNSPLHF. The CDR3 DNA follows: TGTGCCAGCAGCCCTTTAGGAGGGTATAATTCACCCCTCCACTTT.

The chain employs TRBV24-1 and TRBJ2-2; D is undetermined. Trimming took 3 bases from V and 2 from J, leaving 6 bases between them. The CDR3 length is 14 residues. CDR1 is KGHDR and CDR2 is SFDVKD in the germline V gene. The CDR3 nucleotides are TGTGCCACCAGTGATAACTCTAACACCGGGGAGCTGTTTTTT. Protein: CATSDNSNTGELFF.

The V call is TRBV3-1 (or the pseudogene TRBV3-2), the J call TRBJ1-5, with unresolved D. The CDR3 loop spans 13 amino acids. V lost 1 base and J 4 bases, leaving 5 bases between the germline ends. Germline V gives CDR1 LGHDT, CDR2 YNNKEL (reference sequence). CDR3 DNA: TGTGCCAGCAGCCAAGTGCTGAATCAGCCCCAGCATTTT. Its translation: CASSQVLNQPQHF.

Here the CDR3 reads CASSTQHRTAFF. The DNA for the CDR3 is TGTGCCAGCAGTACCCAGCACCGGACAGCTTTCTTT. This chain uses TRBV12-3 or TRBV12-4 with TRBJ1-1; unclear D gene. V was clipped by 5 bases and J by 10 bases, with 14 bases between them. The length of the CDR3 is 12 residues.

This rearrangement joins TRBV5-5 to TRBJ1-2, with 7 positions matching TRBD1. This CDR3 comprises 15 residues. From germline, CDR1 is SGHKS and CDR2 YYEKEE (reference sequence). The J segment lost 0 bases and the V segment lost 3 bases, leaving 5 bases of the junction unmatched. For the CDR3, the DNA is TGTGCCAGCAGCTCTAGACAGGGAGCTAACTATGGCTACACCTTC. It encodes CASSSRQGANYGYTF.

The table lists this clone with a count of one. The J gene is TRBJ2-3, the V gene TRBV29-1; TRBD2 might be the D (7 bases). The CDR3 loop spans 15 amino acids. Trimming cost V 3 bases and J 4 bases, with 17 bases left between them. Germline CDR1 SQVTM, CDR2 ANQGSEA. The CDR3 DNA reads as TGCAGCGTTGAGTCGGTACAGGGAGGGGCAGATACGCAGTATTTT. Its protein is CSVESVQGGADTQYF.

The rearrangement joins TRBV3-1 (or the pseudogene TRBV3-2) to TRBJ1-2; D uncertain. CDR1 LGHDT and CDR2 YNNKEL come from the germline V gene (reference sequence). V was trimmed by 1 base and J by 5 bases, leaving 11 bases between them. The CDR3 is made up of 14 amino acids. The CDR3 DNA reads as TGTGCCAGCAGCCAAGGTCCCGCGAGGTATGGCTACACCTTC. Protein: CASSQGPARYGYTF.

The chain joins TRBV21-1 to TRBJ1-2; TRBD1, the table's D call, was not compared with the DNA. TRBV21-1 is flagged as a pseudogene. This CDR3 has 14 amino acids. The CDR3 protein is CASSKENQGSGYTF. CDR3 coding DNA: TGTGCCAGCAGCAAAGAGAACCAGGGAAGTGGCTACACCTTC.

CDR3 DNA sequence: TGTGCCAGCAGTTATATTGAGGGGAAACAGACCCAGTACTTC. Translating gives CASSYIEGKQTQYF. The gene calls are TRBV6-6 and TRBJ2-5; D is possibly TRBD1 or TRBD2 (5 bases each). Trimming took off 3 bases at V and 6 bases at J, with 14 bases between the two ends. Germline CDR1 is MNHNY and CDR2 is SVGAGI (reference sequence). This CDR3 spans 14 amino acids.

This clone was detected only a few times. The V call is TRBV10-2, the J call TRBJ2-1; perhaps TRBD2 as D (6 bases). Trimming took 4 bases from V and 0 from J, leaving 16 bases between them. This CDR3 has 17 amino acids. The germline V gene encodes CDR1 WSHSY and CDR2 SAAADI. This chain's CDR3 is CASSGGRIAVSYNEQFF. Written as DNA, the CDR3 is TGCGCCAGCAGTGGAGGGAGGATAGCAGTCTCCTACAATGAGCAGTTCTTC.

The V call is TRBV6-5, the J call TRBJ1-4; possible D gene TRBD1, 6 bases. Germline assignment: CDR1 MNHEY and CDR2 SVGAGI. V was shortened by 6 bases and J by 5 bases, with 13 bases between the two germline ends. The CDR3 length is 14 residues. The CDR3 reads CASSRRGANEKLFF. DNA of the CDR3: TGTGCCAGCAGCCGGAGGGGGGCGAATGAAAAACTGTTTTTT.

The chain joins TRBV6-1 to TRBJ1-1, with a possible D match to TRBD1 (6 bases). Deletions cut 2 bases from V and 3 bases from J, with 19 bases between. CDR3 length equals 17 residues. Germline CDR1 reads MNHNS; CDR2 reads SASEGT. Here the CDR3 reads CASSEWLLREGDTEAFF. The CDR3 nucleotides read TGTGCCAGCAGTGAATGGTTACTGCGAGAGGGGGACACTGAAGCTTTCTTT.

The chain links TRBV5-6 to TRBJ2-7, with 8 bases identical to TRBD1. Germline assignment: CDR1 SGHDT and CDR2 YYEEEE. CDR3 length: 14 amino acids. J gave up 7 bases and V 4 bases, and 10 bases lay outside the gene matches. CDR3 loop: CASSQRQGKFEQYF. In DNA, the CDR3 is TGTGCCAGCAGCCAACGACAGGGGAAATTTGAGCAGTACTTC. Drawing the rest from reference TRBV5-6 and TRBJ2-7, the complete variable domain is DAGVTQSPTHLIKTRGQQVTLRCSPKSGHDTVSWYQQALGQGPQFIFQYYEEEERQRGNFPDRFSGHQFPNYSSELNVNALLLGDSALYLCASSQRQGKFEQYFGPGTRLTVT.

The chain recombines TRBV30 with TRBJ2-1, with 9 bases that match TRBD2. The V gene's germline CDR1 is GTSNPN and CDR2 SVGIG (reference sequence). CDR3 length: 15 residues. The trim removed 3 bases at V and 8 bases at J, leaving 11 bases unmatched. Here the CDR3 DNA reads TGTGCCTGGAGCCTCGGAGGCGGGGGGGCGGATGAGCAGTTCTTC. This codes for CAWSLGGGGADEQFF.

This chain uses TRBV18 with TRBJ2-3; 15 nucleotides match TRBD2. The trim removed 1 base at V and 4 bases at J, leaving 3 bases unmatched. The CDR3 extends over 17 amino acids. Germline values: CDR1 KGHSH, CDR2 LQKENI. Here the CDR3 reads CASSPLGLAGGADTQYF. The CDR3 nucleotides are TGTGCCAGCTCACCACTCGGACTAGCGGGAGGGGCAGATACGCAGTATTTT.

V is TRBV27 and J is TRBJ2-6; D is undetermined. Germline-derived CDR1 and CDR2 are MNHEY and SMNVEV (reference sequence). The CDR3 covers 15 residues. The V gene lost 1 base and the J gene lost 0 bases, with 4 bases spanning the gap. CDR3 residues: CASSLLGSGANVLTF. CDR3 nucleotide sequence: TGTGCCAGCAGTTTATTAGGCTCTGGGGCCAACGTCCTGACTTTC.

V and J are TRBV6-5 and TRBJ2-7; 8 bases are shared with TRBD1. The germline V gene has CDR1 MNHEY and CDR2 SVGAGI. CDR3 length: 16 residues. With V trimmed by 2 bases and J by 2 bases, 8 bases remained unmatched. The CDR3 sequence is CASSYRRQGSTYEQYF. The CDR3 region has the DNA TGTGCCAGCAGTTACCGTCGACAGGGGTCCACCTACGAGCAGTACTTC.

The chain is built from TRBV5-8 and TRBJ2-7; D may be TRBD2 (5 bases). V lost 0 bases and J lost 7, with 11 bases in between. The CDR3 loop spans 13 amino acids. Germline loops: CDR1 SGHTS, CDR2 YDEGEE. CDR3 in DNA: TGTGCCAGCAGCTTGGCCGGAACGGGGGAGCAGTACTTC. It translates to CASSLAGTGEQYF.

The rearrangement uses TRBV2 and TRBJ2-7; TRBD2 aligns across 7 bases. The CDR3 totals 12 residues. V lost 11 bases to trimming and J lost 1 base; unmatched junction nucleotides: 5. Germline CDR1 is SNHLY and CDR2 is FYNNEI. In DNA, the CDR3 is TGTGCCTGCGGGGGACGGTCCTACGAGCAGTACTTC. As protein: CACGGRSYEQYF.

The chain joins TRBV7-2 to TRBJ1-6; 10 bases are shared with TRBD1. From germline, CDR1 is SGHTA and CDR2 FQGNSA. The V segment lost 3 bases and the J segment 9 bases; nucleotides outside the gene matches: 2. The CDR3 runs 14 residues. CDR3 DNA: TGTGCCAGCAGCTTGGGACAGGGGAGTTCACCCCTCCACTTT. This codes for CASSLGQGSSPLHF.

CDR3 DNA sequence: TGCAGTGCCAGTGTGGGGACCTACAGCTCCTACGAGCAGTACTTC. Translating it yields CSASVGTYSSYEQYF. The rearrangement joins TRBV20-1 to TRBJ2-7; tentatively, D is TRBD1 or TRBD2 (5 bases each). The CDR3 contains 15 residues. CDR1 and CDR2 from the germline V gene are DFQATT and SNEGSKA (reference sequence). Trimming pared 6 bases from V and 0 bases from J, leaving 18 bases between.